This TCR beta chain was profiled in a study of cytomegalovirus exposure and HLA in healthy donors. Study overall: Both the 100 to 150 validation repertoires and the roughly 700 first-cohort repertoires used the same platform, as reported by a later analysis. General study findings and limits: Three chains linked to CMV were shown in vitro to be specific for CMV antigens. Cytomegalovirus-associated TCR beta chains were listed, numbering some 170.

The table came from immunoSEQ multiplex PCR; TCRdb's copy has only in-frame clones and leaves some out. The sample shows under 250,000 clones, approximately 87% of them seen only once. As concerns this clone: Its antigen is as yet unknown.

The CDR3 totals 15 residues. Trimming cost V 4 bases and J 3 bases; bases outside gene matches: 8. CDR1 SGHRS and CDR2 YFSETQ come from the germline V gene. Sequenced material: PBMCs. The TCR originated in a woman aged 18-30 years in good health and CMV-seronegative. This sequence joins TRBV5-1 and TRBJ1-2; 8 bases agree with TRBD1. The CDR3 nucleotides read TGCGCCAGCAGCCTTGGACAGGGCAGAGACTATGGCTACACCTTC. Translation gives CASSLGQGRDYGYTF. Complete variable domain (other parts from reference TRBV5-1 and TRBJ1-2): KAGVTQTPRYLIKTRGQQVTLSCSPISGHRSVSWYQQTPGQGLQFLFEYFSETQRNKGNFPGRFSGRQFSNSRSEMNVSTLELGDSALYLCASSLGQGRDYGYTFGSGTRLTVV.